This T cell receptor beta chain was recorded in a study of cytomegalovirus exposure and HLA in healthy donors. Libraries were prepared by immunoSEQ multiplex PCR; TCRdb keeps only in-frame clonotypes and omits some of them. The sample contains about 120,000 clones, roughly 89% of which appear only once. V was clipped by 0 bases and J by 6 bases, with 6 bases between them. The V gene's germline CDR1 is MNHEY and CDR2 SVGAGI. The CDR3 totals 13 residues. Sample: PBMCs. The rearrangement uses TRBV6-5 and TRBJ1-5; D unclear. This TCR derives from a woman between 18 and 30 years old in good health and CMV-seronegative. CDR3: CASSYSRFQPQHF. The CDR3 DNA reads as TGTGCCAGCAGTTACTCACGGTTTCAGCCCCAGCATTTT.